The present T cell receptor beta chain was sequenced within a study of blood T cell repertoires in COVID-19. Study background: Samples came from the United States, Italy and Spain, spanning acute and convalescent COVID-19.

V was trimmed by 5 bases and J by 5 bases, leaving 16 bases between them. This CDR3 is 15 amino acids long. Germline V gene lookup returns CDR1 SGHVS and CDR2 FNYEAQ. Which cohort a participant joined came from the clinical history participants gave. Before they entered the study, exposed participants had met a COVID-19 case within 2 weeks. Original analysis: Scientists estimated how many nucleated cells there were by amplifying reference gene primers. The data were produced by immunoSEQ multiplex PCR, yet TCRdb's version contains in-frame clones alone and is incomplete. V, J and clone size are taken as reported in that table, and D and trimming were inferred from the DNA itself. The sample carries about 370,000 clones, approximately 93% recorded once.

The sample taken for sequencing was PBMCs or T cells enriched from blood (not recorded which). V gene TRBV7-6 combines with J gene TRBJ1-3; D is possibly TRBD1 (6 bases). The receptor's source is a woman aged 40-49 years who had been exposed to COVID-19. This CDR3 reads CASSNNRQARNTIYF. In DNA form, the CDR3 reads TGTGCCAGCAGCAACAATAGACAGGCTCGAAACACCATATATTTT.